This section outlines one T cell receptor (beta chain) sequence together with its context. Clones were read by immunoSEQ multiplex PCR, and TCRdb kept only the in-frame ones, dropping some. Of under 350,000 clones listed, roughly nine tenths were seen once; the top ten hold about 2.6%. This sample is drawn from a study of blood T cell repertoires in COVID-19. Allocation to cohorts depended on clinical history reported by the participants. Cohort 3 donors counted as recovered after two negative PCRs, clearance, or resolved symptoms. The source material was PBMCs or T cells enriched from blood (not recorded which). The sequence was obtained from a woman aged 18-29 years who had recovered from COVID-19.

The CDR3 sequence is CASSELAGGLSSYEQYF. The DNA for the CDR3 is TGTGCCAGCAGTGAACTAGCGGGAGGCCTAAGCTCCTACGAGCAGTACTTC. The rearrangement joins TRBV2 to TRBJ2-7, with 11 nucleotides matching TRBD2. The CDR3 is 17 amino acids. With V trimmed by 2 bases and J by 0 bases, 6 bases remained unmatched. Per germline, CDR1 SNHLY and CDR2 FYNNEI.